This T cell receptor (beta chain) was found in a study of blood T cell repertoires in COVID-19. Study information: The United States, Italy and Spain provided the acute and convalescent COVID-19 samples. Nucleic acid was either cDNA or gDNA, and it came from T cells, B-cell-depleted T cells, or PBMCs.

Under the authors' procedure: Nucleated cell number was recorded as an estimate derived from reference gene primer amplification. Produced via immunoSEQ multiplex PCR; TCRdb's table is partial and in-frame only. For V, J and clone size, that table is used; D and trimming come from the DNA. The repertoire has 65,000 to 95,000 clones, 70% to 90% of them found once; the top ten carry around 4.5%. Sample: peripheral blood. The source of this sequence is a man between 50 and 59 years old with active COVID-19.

Written as DNA, the CDR3 is TGTGCCAGCAGTGAATGGGATGGACTAGCGGGAGAAGTTTCGTCCGGGGAGCTGTTTTTT. The encoded protein is CASSEWDGLAGEVSSGELFF. The chain couples TRBV6-1 to TRBJ2-2; TRBD2 matches at 13 bases. J gave up 6 bases and V 2 bases, and 15 bases lay outside the gene matches. Looked up from germline, CDR1 is MNHNS and CDR2 is SASEGT. The CDR3 spans 20 residues.